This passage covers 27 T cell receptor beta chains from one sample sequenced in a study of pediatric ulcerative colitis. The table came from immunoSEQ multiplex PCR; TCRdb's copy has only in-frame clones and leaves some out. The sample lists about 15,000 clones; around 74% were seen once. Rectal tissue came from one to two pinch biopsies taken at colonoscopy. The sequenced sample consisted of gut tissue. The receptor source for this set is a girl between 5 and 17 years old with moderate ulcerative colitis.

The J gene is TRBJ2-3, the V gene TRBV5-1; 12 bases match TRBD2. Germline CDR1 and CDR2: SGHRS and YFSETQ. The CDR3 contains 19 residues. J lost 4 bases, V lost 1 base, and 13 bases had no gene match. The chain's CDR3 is CASSLIPPSSGGAADTQYF. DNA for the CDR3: TGCGCCAGCAGCTTGATCCCCCCCTCTAGCGGGGGGGCCGCAGATACGCAGTATTTT.

In nucleotides, the CDR3 is TGCGCCAGCAGTAGGGACAGTGGAACGGAAGCTTTCTTT. It specifies CASSRDSGTEAFF. This chain links TRBV10-1 with TRBJ1-1; 7 nucleotides align to TRBD1. V was pared by 5 bases and J by 8 bases, with 8 bases of the junction left unmatched. Germline lookup yields CDR1 WNHNN and CDR2 SYGVQD (reference sequence). The CDR3 loop spans 13 amino acids.

The CDR3: CASSPTGTGKKTQYF. Here the CDR3 DNA reads TGTGCCAGCAGCCCTACCGGGACAGGGAAGAAGACCCAGTACTTC. The J gene is TRBJ2-5, the V gene TRBV5-5, with 9 bases matching TRBD1. Germline V gene lookup returns CDR1 SGHKS and CDR2 YYEKEE (reference sequence). This CDR3 is 15 amino acids long. V shed 4 bases and J 6 bases; nucleotides not matched to a gene: 10. Together with reference TRBV5-5 and TRBJ2-5, the CDR3 gives the full variable domain: DAGVTQSPTHLIKTRGQQVTLRCSPISGHKSVSWYQQVLGQGPQFIFQYYEKEERGRGNFPDRFSARQFPNYSSELNVNALLLGDSALYLCASSPTGTGKKTQYFGPGTRLLVL.

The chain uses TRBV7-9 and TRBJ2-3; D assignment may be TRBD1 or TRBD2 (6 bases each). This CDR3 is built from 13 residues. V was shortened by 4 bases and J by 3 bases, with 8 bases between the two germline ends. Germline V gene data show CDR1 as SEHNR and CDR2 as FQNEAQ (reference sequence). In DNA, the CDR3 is TGTGCCAGCAGCTGGGGGGCAACAGATACGCAGTATTTT. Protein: CASSWGATDTQYF.

CDR3 sequence reads: CASSIAGTYNEQFF. The CDR3 nucleotides are TGTGCCAGTAGTATAGCTGGGACCTACAATGAGCAGTTCTTC. The genes are TRBV19 and TRBJ2-1, with D unresolved. V was clipped by 1 base and J by 2 bases, with 6 bases between them. The CDR3 is made up of 14 amino acids. Germline loops: CDR1 LNHDA, CDR2 SQIVND (reference sequence).

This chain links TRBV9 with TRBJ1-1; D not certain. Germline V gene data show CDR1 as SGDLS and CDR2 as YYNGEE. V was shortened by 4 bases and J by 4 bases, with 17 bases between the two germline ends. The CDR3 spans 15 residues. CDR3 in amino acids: CASSSRASDGTEAFF. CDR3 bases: TGTGCCAGCAGCTCCCGTGCCTCGGACGGCACTGAAGCTTTCTTT. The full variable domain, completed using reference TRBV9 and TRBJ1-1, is DSGVTQTPKHLITATGQRVTLRCSPRSGDLSVYWYQQSLDQGLQFLIQYYNGEERAKGNILERFSAQQFPDLHSELNLSSLELGDSALYFCASSSRASDGTEAFFGQGTRLTVV.

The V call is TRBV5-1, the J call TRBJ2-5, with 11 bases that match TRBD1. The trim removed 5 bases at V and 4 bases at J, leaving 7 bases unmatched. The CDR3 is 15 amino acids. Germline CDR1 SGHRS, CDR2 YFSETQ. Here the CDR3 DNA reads TGCGCCAGCAGTCCGGACAGGGGGCGAGGAGAGACCCAGTACTTC. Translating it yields CASSPDRGRGETQYF. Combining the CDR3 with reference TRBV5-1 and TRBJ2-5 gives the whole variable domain KAGVTQTPRYLIKTRGQQVTLSCSPISGHRSVSWYQQTPGQGLQFLFEYFSETQRNKGNFPGRFSGRQFSNSRSEMNVSTLELGDSALYLCASSPDRGRGETQYFGPGTRLLVL.

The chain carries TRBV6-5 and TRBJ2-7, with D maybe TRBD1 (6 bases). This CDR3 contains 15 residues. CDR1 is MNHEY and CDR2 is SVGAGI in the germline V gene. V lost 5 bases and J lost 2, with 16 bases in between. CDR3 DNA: TGTGCCAGCAGTGCACAGGGCTCAAGCCCCTACGAGCAGTACTTC. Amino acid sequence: CASSAQGSSPYEQYF.

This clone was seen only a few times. DNA for the CDR3: TGCGCCAGCAGCCAAGTTCTACAGGGAGTCGAGCAGTACTTC. Protein: CASSQVLQGVEQYF. The gene calls are TRBV4-1 and TRBJ2-7; tentative D call: TRBD1 (6 bases). Looked up from germline, CDR1 is MGHRA and CDR2 is YSYEKL. This CDR3 is built from 14 residues. V gave up 1 base and J gave up 6 bases, with 13 bases separating them.

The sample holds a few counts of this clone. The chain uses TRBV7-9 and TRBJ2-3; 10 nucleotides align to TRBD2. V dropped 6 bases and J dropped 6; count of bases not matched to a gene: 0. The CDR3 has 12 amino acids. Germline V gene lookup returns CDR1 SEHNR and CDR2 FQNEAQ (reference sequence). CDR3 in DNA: TGTGCCAGCAGACTAGCGGGGGATACGCAGTATTTT. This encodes CASRLAGDTQYF.

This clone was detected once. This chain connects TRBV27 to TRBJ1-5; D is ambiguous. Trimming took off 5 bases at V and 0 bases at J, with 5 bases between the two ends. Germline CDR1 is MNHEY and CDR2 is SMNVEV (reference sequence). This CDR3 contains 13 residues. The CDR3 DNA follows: TGTGCCAGCAGTGGATATAGCAATCAGCCCCAGCATTTT. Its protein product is CASSGYSNQPQHF.

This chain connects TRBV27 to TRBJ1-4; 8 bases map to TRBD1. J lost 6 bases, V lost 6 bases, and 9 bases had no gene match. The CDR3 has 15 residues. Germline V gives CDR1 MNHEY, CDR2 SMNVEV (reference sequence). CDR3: CASRRLTGVHEKLFF. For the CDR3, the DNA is TGTGCCAGCAGGCGGCTGACAGGGGTACATGAAAAACTGTTTTTT. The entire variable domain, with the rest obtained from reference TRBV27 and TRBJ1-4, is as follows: EAQVTQNPRYLITVTGKKLTVTCSQNMNHEYMSWYRQDPGLGLRQIYYSMNVEVTDKGDVPEGYKVSRKEKRNFPLILESPSPNQTSLYFCASRRLTGVHEKLFFGSGTQLSVL.

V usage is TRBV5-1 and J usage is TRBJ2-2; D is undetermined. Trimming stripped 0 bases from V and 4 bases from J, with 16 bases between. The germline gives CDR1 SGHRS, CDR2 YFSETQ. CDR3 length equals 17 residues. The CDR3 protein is CASSLEGMARSTGELFF. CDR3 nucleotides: TGCGCCAGCAGCTTGGAAGGTATGGCGCGGAGCACCGGGGAGCTGTTTTTT.

The CDR3 spells CASRTAPSTDTQYF. CDR3 nucleotide sequence: TGTGCCAGCCGGACAGCTCCAAGCACAGATACGCAGTATTTT. This rearrangement joins TRBV19 to TRBJ2-3; perhaps TRBD1 as D (6 bases). Germline values: CDR1 LNHDA, CDR2 SQIVND (reference sequence). This CDR3 has 14 amino acids. Trimming removed 9 bases from V and 0 bases from J, with 13 bases in between.

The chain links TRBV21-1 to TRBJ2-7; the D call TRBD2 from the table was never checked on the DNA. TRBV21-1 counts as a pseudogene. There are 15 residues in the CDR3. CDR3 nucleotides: TGTGCCAGCAGCAAAGCCGGGACTAGTGTCTACGAGCAGTACTTC. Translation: CASSKAGTSVYEQYF.

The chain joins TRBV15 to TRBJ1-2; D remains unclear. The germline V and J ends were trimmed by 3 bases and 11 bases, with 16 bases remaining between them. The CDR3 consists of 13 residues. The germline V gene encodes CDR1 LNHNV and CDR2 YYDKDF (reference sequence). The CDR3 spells CATSRTSWVGYTF. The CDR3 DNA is TGTGCCACCAGCAGGACTAGTTGGGTCGGTTACACCTTC.

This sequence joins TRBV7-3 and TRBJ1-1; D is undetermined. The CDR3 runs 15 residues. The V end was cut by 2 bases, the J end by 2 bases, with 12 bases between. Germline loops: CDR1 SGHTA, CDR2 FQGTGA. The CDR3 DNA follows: TGTGCCAGCAGCTTAGATGGCAGCTCCAACACTGAAGCTTTCTTT. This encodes CASSLDGSSNTEAFF. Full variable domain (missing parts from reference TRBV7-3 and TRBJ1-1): GAGVSQTPSNKVTEKGKYVELRCDPISGHTALYWYRQSLGQGPEFLIYFQGTGAADDSGLPNDRFFAVRPEGSVSTLKIQRTERGDSAVYLCASSLDGSSNTEAFFGQGTRLTVV.

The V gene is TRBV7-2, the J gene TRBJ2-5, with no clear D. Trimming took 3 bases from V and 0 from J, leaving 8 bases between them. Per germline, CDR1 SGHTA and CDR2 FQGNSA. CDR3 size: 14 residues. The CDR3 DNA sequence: TGTGCCAGCAGCTTTCAGAGAGACCAAGAGACCCAGTACTTC. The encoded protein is CASSFQRDQETQYF.

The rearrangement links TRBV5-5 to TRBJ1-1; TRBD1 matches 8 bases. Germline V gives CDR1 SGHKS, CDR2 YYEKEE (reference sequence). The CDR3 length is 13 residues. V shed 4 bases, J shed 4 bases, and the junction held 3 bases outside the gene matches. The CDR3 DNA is TGTGCCAGCAGCCTAGGGACAGGCACTGAAGCTTTCTTT. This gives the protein CASSLGTGTEAFF.

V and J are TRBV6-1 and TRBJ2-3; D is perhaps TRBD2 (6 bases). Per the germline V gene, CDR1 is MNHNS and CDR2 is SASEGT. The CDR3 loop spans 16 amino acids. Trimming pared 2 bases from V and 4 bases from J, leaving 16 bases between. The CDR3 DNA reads TGTGCCAGCAGTGAATACAAGCTAGCGCTGTCAGATACGCAGTATTTT. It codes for CASSEYKLALSDTQYF.

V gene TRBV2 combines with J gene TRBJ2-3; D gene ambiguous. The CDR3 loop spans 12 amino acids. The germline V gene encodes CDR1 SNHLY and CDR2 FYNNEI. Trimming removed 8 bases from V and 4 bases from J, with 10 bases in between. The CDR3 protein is CASGPVPDTQYF. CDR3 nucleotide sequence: TGTGCCAGCGGTCCGGTCCCAGATACGCAGTATTTT.

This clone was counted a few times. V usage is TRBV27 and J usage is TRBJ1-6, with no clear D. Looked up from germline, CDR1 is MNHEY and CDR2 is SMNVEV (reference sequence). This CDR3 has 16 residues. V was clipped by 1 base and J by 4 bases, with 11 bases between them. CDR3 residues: CASSLWVAGYNSPLHF. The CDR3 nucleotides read TGTGCCAGCAGTTTATGGGTGGCGGGTTATAATTCACCCCTCCACTTT.

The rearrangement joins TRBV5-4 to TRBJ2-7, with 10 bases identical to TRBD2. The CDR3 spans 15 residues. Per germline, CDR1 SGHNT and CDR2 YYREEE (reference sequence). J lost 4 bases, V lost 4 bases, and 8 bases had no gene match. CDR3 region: CASSDPSGSLYEQYF. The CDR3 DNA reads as TGTGCCAGCAGCGATCCTAGCGGGAGTTTGTACGAGCAGTACTTC.

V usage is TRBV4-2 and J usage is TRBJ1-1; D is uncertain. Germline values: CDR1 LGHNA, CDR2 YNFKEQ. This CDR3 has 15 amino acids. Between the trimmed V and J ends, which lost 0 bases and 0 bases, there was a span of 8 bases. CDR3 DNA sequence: TGTGCCAGCAGCCAAGATCCAGCCATGAACACTGAAGCTTTCTTT. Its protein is CASSQDPAMNTEAFF.

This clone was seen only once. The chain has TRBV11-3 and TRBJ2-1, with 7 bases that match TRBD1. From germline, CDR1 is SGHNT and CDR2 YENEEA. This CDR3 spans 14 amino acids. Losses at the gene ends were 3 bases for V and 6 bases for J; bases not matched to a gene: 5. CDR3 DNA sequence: TGTGCCAGCAGCTTCGAGAGGGACAGCAATGAGCAGTTCTTC. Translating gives CASSFERDSNEQFF.

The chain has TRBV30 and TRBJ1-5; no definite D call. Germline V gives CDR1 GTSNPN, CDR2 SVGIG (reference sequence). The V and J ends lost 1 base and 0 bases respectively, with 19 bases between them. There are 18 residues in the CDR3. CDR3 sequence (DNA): TGTGCCTGGAGTGCGGCCCGGACCTCTAAATATAGCAATCAGCCCCAGCATTTT. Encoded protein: CAWSAARTSKYSNQPQHF.

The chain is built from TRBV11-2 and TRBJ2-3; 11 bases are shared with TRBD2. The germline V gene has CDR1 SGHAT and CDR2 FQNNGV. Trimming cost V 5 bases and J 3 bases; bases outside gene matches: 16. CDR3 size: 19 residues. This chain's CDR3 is CASSVRDLLAGAITDTQYF. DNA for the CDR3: TGTGCCAGCAGCGTAAGGGACTTACTAGCGGGGGCCATAACAGATACGCAGTATTTT.